The clone carrying this T cell receptor beta chain has at least ten counts. Its cognate antigen is unknown. The data originate from a study of T cell repertoires in cytomegalovirus infection. Study-level information: As its CMV epitopes, the study selected recently identified HLA-C-restricted and well-studied HLA-B-restricted targets.

Via MiXCR, TCRdb re-called the reads, giving one row per CDR3 protein. The table lists around 710,000 distinct CDR3 sequences, roughly 29% of them singletons. Study-wide results and caveats: In two of eight donors, the top clonotype was HLA-C-restricted CMV-specific.

The CDR3 has 13 amino acids. Germline lookup yields CDR1 SGHVS and CDR2 FQNEAQ. Trimming took off 3 bases at V and 4 bases at J, with 9 bases between the two ends. Material: cultured CD8+ T cells from PBMCs, obtained from culture after CMV antigen stimulation. The sequence came from a human donor in good health (CMV status not recorded). Some clones in this sample may be carry-over from other donors' samples. V gene TRBV7-8 combines with J gene TRBJ1-1, with D unclear. The CDR3: CASSFEGVTEAFF. The CDR3 DNA follows: TGTGCCAGCAGCTTTGAGGGAGTCACTGAAGCTTTCTTT.